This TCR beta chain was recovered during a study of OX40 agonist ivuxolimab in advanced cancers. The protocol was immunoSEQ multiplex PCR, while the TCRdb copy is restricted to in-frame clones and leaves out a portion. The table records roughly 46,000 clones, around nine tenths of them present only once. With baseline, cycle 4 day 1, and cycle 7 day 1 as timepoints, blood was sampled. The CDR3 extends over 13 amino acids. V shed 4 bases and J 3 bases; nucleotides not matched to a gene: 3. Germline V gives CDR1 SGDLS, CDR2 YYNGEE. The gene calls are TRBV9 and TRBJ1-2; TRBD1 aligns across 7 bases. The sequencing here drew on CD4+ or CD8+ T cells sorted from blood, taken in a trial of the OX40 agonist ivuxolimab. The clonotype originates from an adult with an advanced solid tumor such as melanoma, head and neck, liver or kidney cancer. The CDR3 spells CASSPGTDYGYTF. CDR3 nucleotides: TGTGCCAGCAGCCCAGGGACAGACTATGGCTACACCTTC.